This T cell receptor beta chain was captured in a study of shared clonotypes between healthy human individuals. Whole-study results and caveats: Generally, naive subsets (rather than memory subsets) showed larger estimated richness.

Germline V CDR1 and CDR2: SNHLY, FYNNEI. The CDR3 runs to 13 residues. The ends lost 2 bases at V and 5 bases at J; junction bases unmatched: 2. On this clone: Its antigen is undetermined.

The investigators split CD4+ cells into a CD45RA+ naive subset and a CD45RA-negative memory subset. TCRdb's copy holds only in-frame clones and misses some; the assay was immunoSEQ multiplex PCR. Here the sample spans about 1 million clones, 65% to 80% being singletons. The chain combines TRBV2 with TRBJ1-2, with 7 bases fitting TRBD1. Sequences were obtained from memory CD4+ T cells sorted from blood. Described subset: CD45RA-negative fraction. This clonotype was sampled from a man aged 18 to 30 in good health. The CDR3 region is CASSEKGAYGYTF. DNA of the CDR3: TGTGCCAGCAGTGAAAAGGGGGCTTATGGCTACACCTTC.